This T cell receptor (beta chain) emerged from a study of cytomegalovirus exposure and HLA in healthy donors. Germline lookup yields CDR1 MNHEY and CDR2 SVGAGI. This CDR3 spans 14 amino acids. Trimming left V 0 bases short and J 3 bases short, with 9 bases between. Overall study findings and caveats: Listed as cytomegalovirus-associated were 150 to 200 TCR beta chains.

TCRdb's table, derived via immunoSEQ multiplex PCR, lists solely in-frame clones and lacks some. Of 150,000 to 200,000 clones listed, about 89% are singletons. Worth noting for this clone: What it recognizes is unknown.

Sequencing input: PBMCs. The receptor comes from a man aged 25 to 40 in good health and CMV-seropositive. The chain has TRBV6-5 and TRBJ2-7, with D hard to call. CDR3 loop: CASSYSGVLYEQYF. CDR3 sequence (DNA): TGTGCCAGCAGTTACTCCGGCGTCCTCTACGAGCAGTACTTC.